This is a list of T cell receptor beta chains from one sample in a study of CD8+ T cells in alopecia areata. Profiled with immunoSEQ multiplex PCR; TCRdb holds only in-frame clones, not every one. The table shows around 60,000 clones, with roughly two fifths occurring only once. Sequenced material: NKG2D-low CD8+ T cells sorted from blood. The receptors stem from a human donor with alopecia areata. Each CDR3 is given with its conserved first and last residue. Fields, in order: V gene, clone size, J gene, CDR3 protein. Clone size, where shown, is once, few, many, or a class for clones that have expanded.

TRBV29-1,few,TRBJ2-3,CSAGRGASADTQYF
TRBV7-9,.,TRBJ2-2,CASSPGLAATGELFF
TRBV5-1,.,TRBJ2-7,CASSWDASAYEQYF
TRBV29-1,few,TRBJ2-1,CSVLAGINEQFF
TRBV7-9,.,TRBJ2-5,CASSQTSGMDKETQYF
TRBV29-1,.,TRBJ2-7,CSVLLQDSYEQYF
TRBV2,.,TRBJ2-3,CASRDPGLAGEDTQYF
TRBV2,once,TRBJ2-7,CARLQGNEQYF
TRBV7-9,few,TRBJ2-1,CASSGQDNNNEQFF
TRBV7-9,.,TRBJ2-7,CASSFDRSQDEQYF
TRBV9,.,TRBJ2-5,CASSVLTGPETQYF
TRBV6-5,.,TRBJ2-4,CASSYYEGNIQYF
TRBV4-2,.,TRBJ2-1,CASSQERGADEQFF
TRBV5-1,.,TRBJ2-3,CASTEGSDTQYF
TRBV11-2,few,TRBJ2-7,CASSMDASYEQYF
TRBV14,.,TRBJ2-6,CASSQNRGGANVLTF
TRBV7-2,.,TRBJ1-2,CASSPRTHGYTF
TRBV27,.,TRBJ2-1,CASSLREGGAYNEQFF
TRBV20-1,few,TRBJ1-2,CSARMGEGYTF
TRBV7-9,.,TRBJ1-2,CATRPGDFLFGYTF
TRBV4-1,few,TRBJ2-1,CASSPSPGDSLFF
TRBV5-6,.,TRBJ2-7,CASSLVLDSYEQYF
TRBV29-1,.,TRBJ2-5,CSVEDGETQYF
TRBV6-5,.,TRBJ2-1,CASSQGGDEQFF
TRBV5-1,few,TRBJ2-2,CASSVGQGLTGELFF
TRBV27,few,TRBJ1-1,CASSPLARDRNTEAFF
TRBV7-8,.,TRBJ2-5,CASSAPIGPKETQYF
TRBV29-1,.,TRBJ2-1,CSVRYINEQFF
TRBV5-6,.,TRBJ2-4,CASSPQRGRGRDIQYF
TRBV7-9,.,TRBJ2-7,CASRTSGPYEQYF
TRBV4-3,.,TRBJ1-5,CASSQEVKGNQPQHF